Below, 29 T cell receptor beta chains from the same sample are listed, as sequenced in a study of OX40 agonist ivuxolimab in advanced cancers. Profiling relied on immunoSEQ multiplex PCR, and the TCRdb table lists in-frame clones only, not all of them. The sample carries around 100,000 clones, about nine tenths recorded once. The sample consisted of CD4+ or CD8+ T cells sorted from blood, taken in a trial of the OX40 agonist ivuxolimab. The receptors were sampled from an adult with an advanced solid tumor such as melanoma, head and neck, liver or kidney cancer.

The chain links TRBV6-4 to TRBJ2-2; D might be TRBD1 (6 bases). Germline V gene sequence: CDR1 MRHNA, CDR2 SNTAGT. V was shortened by 6 bases and J by 7 bases, with 21 bases between the two germline ends. The length of the CDR3 is 16 residues. The CDR3 DNA sequence: TGTGCCAGCAGACTGAACCCGGGACAACTGGGCGGGGAGCTGTTTTTT. It codes for CASRLNPGQLGGELFF.

The gene calls are TRBV7-6 and TRBJ2-3, with 10 bases lining up with TRBD2. The CDR3 has 18 residues. Germline V gene data show CDR1 as SGHVS and CDR2 as FNYEAQ. With V trimmed by 5 bases and J by 5 bases, 16 bases remained unmatched. The CDR3 loop is CASSPRFASGSAGDTQYF. CDR3 in DNA: TGTGCCAGCAGCCCGCGGTTTGCTAGCGGGAGTGCAGGAGATACGCAGTATTTT.

DNA for the CDR3: TGTGCCAGCAGCCCCACGGGGGGAGCGGGAGGCCGCCGGGGTACGCAGTATTTT. Its translation: CASSPTGGAGGRRGTQYF. The gene calls are TRBV7-3 and TRBJ2-3; 9 nucleotides align to TRBD2. V lost 5 bases, J lost 8 bases, and 20 bases stayed unmatched. The CDR3 covers 18 residues. CDR1 is SGHTA, CDR2 FQGTGA, per germline.

This clone was counted a few times. This CDR3 reads CASSSYSGSLPDTQYF. CDR3 bases: TGTGCCAGCAGCTCATATAGCGGGAGCCTCCCAGATACGCAGTATTTT. J is TRBJ2-3 and V is TRBV11-2, with 9 bases matching TRBD2. V was pared by 4 bases and J by 4 bases, with 9 bases of the junction left unmatched. Germline loops: CDR1 SGHAT, CDR2 FQNNGV. The CDR3 contains 16 residues.

The V call is TRBV29-1, the J call TRBJ2-1; a weak D match, TRBD2 (6 bases). Germline CDR1 is SQVTM and CDR2 is ANQGSEA. The CDR3 covers 18 residues. Trimming took off 2 bases at V and 4 bases at J, with 24 bases between the two ends. The CDR3 loop is CSVERHLFASERYNEQFF. The DNA for the CDR3 is TGCAGCGTTGAACGCCACCTCTTTGCTAGCGAGAGATACAATGAGCAGTTCTTC.

A note on this clone: The sample holds other DNA sequences that translate to the same CDR3. The chain is built from TRBV6-1 and TRBJ2-7; D unclear. V lost 2 bases and J 4 bases, leaving 6 bases between the germline ends. The CDR3 has 12 residues. Germline CDR1 reads MNHNS; CDR2 reads SASEGT. The CDR3 is CASSENRYEQYF. In nucleotides, the CDR3 is TGTGCCAGCAGTGAAAATCGGTACGAGCAGTACTTC.

V is TRBV7-9 and J is TRBJ2-3; TRBD2 is a possible D gene (6 bases). CDR3 length equals 14 residues. From germline, CDR1 is SEHNR and CDR2 FQNEAQ (reference sequence). Trimming pared 1 base from V and 5 bases from J, leaving 10 bases between. DNA of the CDR3: TGTGCCAGCAGCTTAGGGAGGGCCGGAGATACGCAGTATTTT. Translated, it gives CASSLGRAGDTQYF.

The rearrangement uses TRBV7-9 and TRBJ2-4, with D possibly TRBD1 on 5 matching bases. The CDR3 totals 13 residues. V was pared by 2 bases and J by 5 bases, with 7 bases between. Germline V CDR1 and CDR2: SEHNR, FQNEAQ (reference sequence). The CDR3 bases are TGTGCCAGCAGCTTAAGGGGTCAAAACATTCAGTACTTC. Its translation: CASSLRGQNIQYF. Combining the CDR3 with reference TRBV7-9 and TRBJ2-4 gives the whole variable domain DTGVSQNPRHKITKRGQNVTFRCDPISEHNRLYWYRQTLGQGPEFLTYFQNEAQLEKSRLLSDRFSAERPKGSFSTLEIQRTEQGDSAMYLCASSLRGQNIQYFGAGTRLSVL.

The gene calls are TRBV19 and TRBJ2-7; the match to TRBD2 covers 8 bases. Germline trimming cut 5 bases from V and 6 bases from J; bases unmatched to any gene: 15. The CDR3 is 16 residues long. Germline V lookup: CDR1 LNHDA, CDR2 SQIVND (reference sequence). The DNA for the CDR3 is TGTGCCAGTAGTTATAGGACTGGAACTAGCGGCGGCGAGCAGTACTTC. Translating gives CASSYRTGTSGGEQYF.

Only a few counts were recorded for this clone. V usage is TRBV13 and J usage is TRBJ2-7; the match to TRBD2 covers 8 bases. The germline V gene has CDR1 PRHDT and CDR2 FYEKMQ (reference sequence). Trimming at V came to 2 bases and at J to 0 bases, leaving 12 bases not matched to a gene. CDR3 length: 18 amino acids. The CDR3 DNA reads TGTGCCAGCAGCTTATCCGGCTGGTGGCGGGAGGACTCCTACGAGCAGTACTTC. Its translation is CASSLSGWWREDSYEQYF.

V gene TRBV6-5 combines with J gene TRBJ1-2; 9 bases align to TRBD1. Germline V gene data show CDR1 as MNHEY and CDR2 as SVGAGI. This CDR3 contains 14 residues. J gave up 8 bases and V 6 bases, and 10 bases lay outside the gene matches. The CDR3 bases are TGTGCCAGCAGCATAGGACAGGGGAGGTACGGCTACACCTTC. This sequence encodes CASSIGQGRYGYTF.

The gene calls are TRBV19 and TRBJ1-1; 8 bases fit TRBD1. Germline-derived CDR1 and CDR2 are LNHDA and SQIVND (reference sequence). Unmatched junction bases numbered 10, after V lost 5 bases and J lost 2 bases. The CDR3 is 16 amino acids. Here the CDR3 reads CASSFLSGGGNTEAFF. The CDR3, as DNA: TGTGCCAGTAGTTTCCTATCAGGGGGCGGAAACACTGAAGCTTTCTTT. The variable domain in full, completed from reference TRBV19 and TRBJ1-1, reads DGGITQSPKYLFRKEGQNVTLSCEQNLNHDAMYWYRQDPGQGLRLIYYSQIVNDFQKGDIAEGYSVSREKKESFPLTVTSAQKNPTAFYLCASSFLSGGGNTEAFFGQGTRLTVV.

This chain joins TRBV20-1 and TRBJ2-7; D remains unclear. Germline CDR1 DFQATT, CDR2 SNEGSKA (reference sequence). The CDR3 consists of 10 residues. V dropped 5 bases and J dropped 4 bases, with 6 bases sitting between them. Here the CDR3 DNA reads TGCAGTGCTGGGCCTTACGAGCAGTACTTC. Amino acids: CSAGPYEQYF.

This rearrangement joins TRBV4-1 to TRBJ2-7; possible D gene TRBD2, 6 bases. CDR1 and CDR2 from the germline V gene are MGHRA and YSYEKL. This CDR3 has 18 amino acids. Trimming stripped 4 bases from V and 4 bases from J, with 26 bases between. CDR3 amino acids: CASSPGTLRVTGGYEQYF. The CDR3 coding sequence is TGCGCCAGCAGCCCCGGGACCCTCAGGGTGACCGGGGGTTACGAGCAGTACTTC.

This chain connects TRBV19 to TRBJ1-1, with 7 bases lining up with TRBD1. V shed 4 bases and J 6 bases; nucleotides not matched to a gene: 8. CDR1 LNHDA and CDR2 SQIVND come from the germline V gene (reference sequence). This CDR3 contains 14 residues. The chain's CDR3 is CASSNSGTAAEAFF. CDR3 sequence (DNA): TGTGCCAGTAGTAACTCCGGGACAGCCGCTGAAGCTTTCTTT.

The rearrangement uses TRBV27 and TRBJ2-7; tentative D call: TRBD1 (7 bases). Germline V lookup: CDR1 MNHEY, CDR2 SMNVEV (reference sequence). The germline V and J ends were trimmed by 6 bases and 1 base, with 10 bases remaining between them. The CDR3 is 13 residues long. The CDR3, as DNA: TGTGCCAGCAGGCAGGGGGGATCCTACGAGCAGTACTTC. Its translation is CASRQGGSYEQYF.

The chain has TRBV6-6 and TRBJ2-7, with D perhaps given as TRBD1 or TRBD2 (5 bases each). V was shortened by 0 bases and J by 0 bases, with 6 bases between the two germline ends. The germline V gene has CDR1 MNHNY and CDR2 SVGAGI (reference sequence). This CDR3 is 14 amino acids long. The CDR3 sequence is CASSYSGDSYEQYF. CDR3 bases: TGTGCCAGCAGTTACTCGGGGGACTCCTACGAGCAGTACTTC.

The CDR3 loop reads CASSQGTGNNEQFF. In DNA form, the CDR3 reads TGCGCCAGCAGTCAGGGGACAGGCAACAATGAGCAGTTCTTC. The chain employs TRBV23-1 and TRBJ2-1; 8 nucleotides align to TRBD1. TRBV23-1 is known as an ORF, though its function is uncertain. Trimming removed 3 bases from V and 5 bases from J; junction bases left unmatched: 3. The CDR3 runs 14 residues.

The chain recombines TRBV7-9 with TRBJ1-4, with 10 bases lining up with TRBD1. In germline, CDR1 is SEHNR, CDR2 FQNEAQ (reference sequence). Trimming cost V 5 bases and J 2 bases; bases outside gene matches: 14. The CDR3 totals 19 residues. The CDR3, as DNA: TGTGCCAGCAGCCACGGTGGTGACAGGGGGCGTCGGACTAATGAAAAACTGTTTTTT. Residues: CASSHGGDRGRRTNEKLFF.

The chain employs TRBV10-3 and TRBJ1-1; D unresolved. The V end was cut by 3 bases, the J end by 1 base, with 12 bases between. The germline V gene encodes CDR1 ENHRY and CDR2 SYGVKD. The CDR3 consists of 15 residues. The chain's CDR3 is CAISESGIGNTEAFF. CDR3 sequence (DNA): TGTGCCATCAGTGAATCTGGCATTGGGAACACTGAAGCTTTCTTT.

This clone has just one count. J is TRBJ2-5 and V is TRBV28, with a possible D match to TRBD2 (6 bases). This CDR3 has 12 residues. In germline, CDR1 is MDHEN, CDR2 SYDVKM. Trimming stripped 2 bases from V and 14 bases from J, with 15 bases between. The CDR3 coding sequence is TGTGCCAGCAGTTTACCCGGGACTGTCCAATACTTC. Translation gives CASSLPGTVQYF.

The chain has TRBV4-2 and TRBJ2-5; 16 bases match TRBD2. The CDR3 sequence is 18 residues long. Per the germline V gene, CDR1 is LGHNA and CDR2 is YNFKEQ. The J segment lost 4 bases and the V segment lost 0 bases, leaving 5 bases of the junction unmatched. In DNA form, the CDR3 reads TGTGCCAGCAGCCAAGATCTCGGGACTAGCGGGAGGGGAGAGACCCAGTACTTC. It is translated as CASSQDLGTSGRGETQYF.

V and J are TRBV23-1 and TRBJ2-4; the match to TRBD2 covers 7 bases. TRBV23-1 is identified as an open reading frame with a role that is uncertain. The CDR3 spans 16 residues. J was trimmed by 2 bases and V by 2 bases; bases with no gene match: 6. The CDR3 coding sequence is TGCGCCAGCAGTCAACGGGGGGTTGGGTCCAAAAACATTCAGTACTTC. Amino acids: CASSQRGVGSKNIQYF.

This rearrangement joins TRBV28 to TRBJ2-5, with 7 bases lining up with TRBD2. Per the germline V gene, CDR1 is MDHEN and CDR2 is SYDVKM. The CDR3 covers 13 residues. With V trimmed by 2 bases and J by 5 bases, 2 bases remained unmatched. The DNA for the CDR3 is TGTGCCAGCAGTTTAGGGAGGGGTGAGACCCAGTACTTC. Its translation is CASSLGRGETQYF.

The chain uses TRBV2 and TRBJ2-4, with 7 bases lining up with TRBD2. CDR3 length: 16 amino acids. The germline V gene encodes CDR1 SNHLY and CDR2 FYNNEI. J was trimmed by 4 bases and V by 6 bases; bases with no gene match: 12. The CDR3 DNA sequence: TGTGCCAGCAGCCCCGTCGGGGAGGGGCCGAAAAACATTCAGTACTTC. It codes for CASSPVGEGPKNIQYF.

The chain uses TRBV19 and TRBJ1-2, with 9 bases that match TRBD1. V dropped 6 bases and J dropped 5; count of bases not matched to a gene: 7. Germline V gene lookup returns CDR1 LNHDA and CDR2 SQIVND (reference sequence). The CDR3 extends over 14 amino acids. CDR3 DNA sequence: TGTGCCAGTAGAGATTGGGACAGGGAGTATGGCTACACCTTC. Protein: CASRDWDREYGYTF.

The J gene is TRBJ1-5, the V gene TRBV30; 10 bases match TRBD1. This CDR3 comprises 15 residues. The V gene's germline CDR1 is GTSNPN and CDR2 SVGIG (reference sequence). The V and J ends lost 4 bases and 3 bases, in that order; junction bases with no gene match: 6. The CDR3 here is CAWTPGTGDNQPQHF. DNA for the CDR3: TGTGCCTGGACCCCCGGGACAGGGGACAATCAGCCCCAGCATTTT.

This chain links TRBV5-1 with TRBJ1-2; a possible D gene is TRBD1 (5 bases). The ends were cut back, 6 bases at V and 3 bases at J, with 18 bases in the middle. The CDR3 consists of 15 residues. Looked up from germline, CDR1 is SGHRS and CDR2 is YFSETQ. CDR3 sequence (DNA): TGCGCCAGCAACCGGGACCTGTCGATGGACTATGGCTACACCTTC. Translation: CASNRDLSMDYGYTF.

In regard to this clone: The sample carries other DNA sequences with the same CDR3. The chain combines TRBV7-2 with TRBJ2-2; no clear D gene. Trimming took off 1 base at V and 2 bases at J, with 5 bases between the two ends. The CDR3 totals 14 residues. In germline, CDR1 is SGHTA, CDR2 FQGNSA. The CDR3 region has the DNA TGTGCCAGCAGCTTAGTGACAAACACCGGGGAGCTGTTTTTT. This codes for CASSLVTNTGELFF.